These T cell receptor beta chains were read from a single sample in a study of blood T cell repertoires in COVID-19. Profiling relied on immunoSEQ multiplex PCR, and the TCRdb table lists in-frame clones only, not all of them. The sample lists 99,000 or so clones; approximately 91% were seen once. The sequenced sample was peripheral blood. These receptor sequences come from a human donor in a cohort sampled during active COVID-19. CDR3s include the opening cysteine and the closing phenylalanine or tryptophan. The order of the fields is V gene, clone size, D gene, J gene, CDR3 protein, CDR3 DNA. The D gene is left open where the match is weak. Clone size appears in some rows only: once, few, many, or a class for an expanded clone.

V gene: TRBV19
clone size: NA
D gene: TRBD2
J gene: TRBJ2-5
CDR3 protein: CASSLGLAAQAETQYF
CDR3 DNA: TGTGCCAGTAGTTTGGGACTAGCAGCCCAAGCGGAGACCCAGTACTTC

V gene: TRBV27
clone size: NA
D gene: TRBD2
J gene: TRBJ2-7
CDR3 protein: CASSLRLANLGEQYF
CDR3 DNA: TGTGCCAGCAGTTTGAGACTAGCCAACCTTGGAGAGCAGTACTTC

V gene: TRBV9
clone size: NA
D gene: TRBD1
J gene: TRBJ1-2
CDR3 protein: CASSGGQGAYYGYTF
CDR3 DNA: TGTGCCAGCAGCGGGGGACAGGGGGCTTACTATGGCTACACCTTC

V gene: TRBV19
clone size: NA
D gene: NA
J gene: TRBJ2-7
CDR3 protein: CASSNQGRAYEQYF
CDR3 DNA: TGTGCCAGTAGTAACCAGGGTAGGGCCTACGAGCAGTACTTC

V gene: TRBV7-8
clone size: NA
D gene: TRBD2
J gene: TRBJ2-1
CDR3 protein: CASSPLGAGGPDEQFF
CDR3 DNA: TGTGCCAGCAGCCCGCTGGGGGCGGGAGGGCCGGATGAGCAGTTCTTC

V gene: TRBV14
clone size: NA
D gene: TRBD2
J gene: TRBJ2-7
CDR3 protein: CASSPKGLAGAREQYF
CDR3 DNA: TGTGCCAGCAGCCCCAAAGGACTAGCGGGAGCGCGGGAGCAGTACTTC

V gene: TRBV29-1
clone size: NA
D gene: NA
J gene: TRBJ2-5
CDR3 protein: CSVQLSRETQYF
CDR3 DNA: TGCAGCGTCCAGTTGTCACGAGAGACCCAGTACTTC

V gene: TRBV19
clone size: few
D gene: TRBD1
J gene: TRBJ1-5
CDR3 protein: CASSLTGGRQPQHF
CDR3 DNA: TGTGCCAGTAGCCTTACAGGGGGCCGTCAGCCCCAGCATTTT

V gene: TRBV21-1
clone size: NA
D gene: NA
J gene: TRBJ2-1
CDR3 protein: CASSIPSGASYNEQFF
CDR3 DNA: TGTGCCAGCAGCATCCCTAGCGGGGCATCCTACAATGAGCAGTTCTTC

V gene: TRBV15
clone size: NA
D gene: NA
J gene: TRBJ2-6
CDR3 protein: CATSRDPNSGANVLTF
CDR3 DNA: TGTGCCACCAGCAGAGACCCAAACTCTGGGGCCAACGTCCTGACTTTC

V gene: TRBV4-2
clone size: NA
D gene: NA
J gene: TRBJ1-3
CDR3 protein: CASSPPGQLSGNTIYF
CDR3 DNA: TGTGCCAGCAGCCCCCCAGGACAGCTTTCTGGAAACACCATATATTTT

V gene: TRBV28
clone size: NA
D gene: TRBD2
J gene: TRBJ2-1
CDR3 protein: CASRGEGTYNEQFF
CDR3 DNA: TGTGCCAGCCGTGGGGAGGGCACCTACAATGAGCAGTTCTTC

V gene: TRBV4-1
clone size: NA
D gene: TRBD1
J gene: TRBJ2-7
CDR3 protein: CASSRMTGAFYEQYF
CDR3 DNA: TGCGCCAGCAGCCGAATGACAGGGGCATTCTACGAGCAGTACTTC

V gene: TRBV27
clone size: once
D gene: TRBD2
J gene: TRBJ2-7
CDR3 protein: CASSLLAGRGDYEQYF
CDR3 DNA: TGTGCCAGCAGTCTGCTTGCGGGGCGGGGGGACTACGAGCAGTACTTC

V gene: TRBV19
clone size: NA
D gene: NA
J gene: TRBJ1-2
CDR3 protein: CASSPPLRSYGYTF
CDR3 DNA: TGTGCCAGTAGTCCGCCGCTGCGTTCCTATGGCTACACCTTC

V gene: TRBV3-1/TRBV3-2
clone size: NA
D gene: TRBD1
J gene: TRBJ1-5
CDR3 protein: CASSQTGGYQPQHF
CDR3 DNA: TGTGCCAGCAGCCAGACAGGGGGTTATCAGCCCCAGCATTTT

V gene: TRBV25-1
clone size: NA
D gene: TRBD1
J gene: TRBJ1-2
CDR3 protein: CASSETGQIYGYTF
CDR3 DNA: TGTGCCAGCAGTGAGACGGGACAGATCTATGGCTACACCTTC

V gene: TRBV6-1
clone size: NA
D gene: TRBD1
J gene: TRBJ1-1
CDR3 protein: CASSEKSRQGPRAFF
CDR3 DNA: TGTGCCAGCAGTGAAAAAAGCCGACAGGGCCCCAGAGCTTTCTTT

V gene: TRBV6-5
clone size: once
D gene: TRBD2
J gene: TRBJ2-3
CDR3 protein: CASSRLAGGTDTQYF
CDR3 DNA: TGTGCCAGCAGTCGACTAGCGGGGGGCACAGATACGCAGTATTTT

V gene: TRBV19
clone size: NA
D gene: NA
J gene: TRBJ2-4
CDR3 protein: CASVGVTAKNIQYF
CDR3 DNA: TGTGCCAGCGTAGGGGTCACGGCCAAAAACATTCAGTACTTC

V gene: TRBV6-6
clone size: NA
D gene: TRBD2
J gene: TRBJ2-7
CDR3 protein: CATYSGREQYF
CDR3 DNA: TGTGCCACATATAGCGGGAGGGAGCAGTACTTC

V gene: TRBV24-1
clone size: NA
D gene: NA
J gene: TRBJ2-6
CDR3 protein: CATSDDRTGANVLTF
CDR3 DNA: TGTGCCACCAGTGATGACAGGACCGGGGCCAACGTCCTGACTTTC

V gene: TRBV5-4
clone size: NA
D gene: NA
J gene: TRBJ1-4
CDR3 protein: CASSLALSPNEKLFF
CDR3 DNA: TGTGCCAGCAGCTTGGCCCTGAGCCCTAATGAAAAACTGTTTTTT

V gene: TRBV5-1
clone size: once
D gene: TRBD2
J gene: TRBJ2-2
CDR3 protein: CASSLRLAGTGELFF
CDR3 DNA: TGCGCCAGCAGCTTGCGGCTAGCGGGGACCGGGGAGCTGTTTTTT

V gene: TRBV21-1
clone size: NA
D gene: NA
J gene: TRBJ2-5
CDR3 protein: CASSKNRAGSTQETQYF
CDR3 DNA: TGTGCCAGCAGCAAGAATAGGGCGGGATCCACACAAGAGACCCAGTACTTC

V gene: TRBV4-2
clone size: NA
D gene: TRBD2
J gene: TRBJ2-5
CDR3 protein: CASSQGGSGGGGETQYF
CDR3 DNA: TGTGCCAGCAGCCAAGGAGGAAGCGGGGGCGGGGGGGAGACCCAGTACTTC

V gene: TRBV7-9
clone size: NA
D gene: TRBD2
J gene: TRBJ2-1
CDR3 protein: CASSLAPGRGAYNEQFF
CDR3 DNA: TGTGCCAGCAGCTTAGCCCCCGGGAGGGGCGCCTACAATGAGCAGTTCTTC

V gene: TRBV9
clone size: NA
D gene: TRBD1
J gene: TRBJ2-1
CDR3 protein: CASNPGTGYNEQFF
CDR3 DNA: TGTGCCAGCAACCCCGGGACAGGCTACAATGAGCAGTTCTTC

V gene: TRBV29-1
clone size: NA
D gene: NA
J gene: TRBJ1-1
CDR3 protein: CSVLGPVAQAFF
CDR3 DNA: TGCAGCGTCCTGGGGCCGGTAGCCCAAGCTTTCTTT

V gene: TRBV9
clone size: NA
D gene: TRBD1
J gene: TRBJ2-6
CDR3 protein: CASSARTGGSGANVLTF
CDR3 DNA: TGTGCCAGCAGCGCCCGCACAGGGGGTTCTGGGGCCAACGTCCTGACTTTC

V gene: TRBV7-9
clone size: once
D gene: NA
J gene: TRBJ1-1
CDR3 protein: CASSSSRLHHLGAFF
CDR3 DNA: TGTGCCAGCAGCTCGAGTCGACTGCACCACCTTGGAGCTTTCTTT

V gene: TRBV28
clone size: few
D gene: TRBD1
J gene: TRBJ2-7
CDR3 protein: CASSWRQGGYEQYF
CDR3 DNA: TGTGCCAGCAGTTGGAGACAGGGCGGCTACGAGCAGTACTTC